This entry lists 6 T cell receptor beta chains sequenced from one sample in a study of PD-1 blockade in classical Hodgkin lymphoma. In every patient, relapse followed autologous stem cell transplantation, while exposure to brentuximab vedotin differed. Data came from immunoSEQ multiplex PCR; TCRdb stores just in-frame clones and leaves some out. The sample has 60,000 to 65,000 clones, about 87% seen once; the top ten hold about 12%. The source material was peripheral blood mononuclear cells (PBMCs), sampled at baseline. The source is a human donor with classical Hodgkin lymphoma.

The chain has TRBV30 and TRBJ2-1, with 8 nucleotides matching TRBD1. The CDR3 is 14 amino acids. After removal of 5 bases from V and 3 bases from J, the junction contained 6 bases not matched to a gene. Germline V gene data show CDR1 as GTSNPN and CDR2 as SVGIG (reference sequence). The CDR3 nucleotides read TGTGCCTGGCAGGGGGCAGGGGGCTACAATGAGCAGTTCTTC. Its protein product is CAWQGAGGYNEQFF.

This clone was seen many times. V gene TRBV6-1 combines with J gene TRBJ1-2; no definite D call. The CDR3 is 14 residues long. Trimming pared 9 bases from V and 2 bases from J, leaving 16 bases between. Germline lookup yields CDR1 MNHNS and CDR2 SASEGT. This CDR3 reads CASKPIGRNYGYTF. In DNA, the CDR3 is TGTGCCAGTAAACCGATTGGGAGGAACTATGGCTACACCTTC.

The rearrangement links TRBV19 to TRBJ2-3; possibly TRBD2 for D (6 bases). CDR1 and CDR2 (germline): LNHDA, SQIVND (reference sequence). Deletions cut 5 bases from V and 2 bases from J, with 11 bases between. The CDR3 totals 14 residues. The CDR3 nucleotides read TGTGCCAGTAGTTTGGGACTCTCCACAGATACGCAGTATTTT. Amino acid sequence: CASSLGLSTDTQYF.

CDR3 coding DNA: TGTGCCAGCACACCGGGACAGCCCTATGGCTACACCTTC. Its protein is CASTPGQPYGYTF. This chain uses TRBV27 with TRBJ1-2, with 7 nucleotides matching TRBD1. CDR1 and CDR2 (germline): MNHEY, SMNVEV (reference sequence). V dropped 7 bases and J dropped 4; count of bases not matched to a gene: 6. The CDR3 length is 13 residues.

The genes are TRBV10-3 and TRBJ2-1; 9 bases are a match to TRBD2. Germline CDR1 ENHRY, CDR2 SYGVKD. The length of the CDR3 is 14 residues. The V segment lost 2 bases and the J segment 9 bases; nucleotides outside the gene matches: 5. CDR3: CAISEGGGAGEQFF. The CDR3 nucleotides read TGTGCCATCAGTGAGGGCGGGGGGGCAGGTGAGCAGTTCTTC.

The J gene is TRBJ1-2, the V gene TRBV18; 7 bases are a match to TRBD1. V gave up 3 bases and J gave up 8 bases; unmatched junction bases: 9. The CDR3 loop spans 14 amino acids. Germline V gene lookup returns CDR1 KGHSH and CDR2 LQKENI. CDR3 sequence reads: CASSPSPGQWGYTF. The CDR3 nucleotides are TGTGCCAGCTCACCTTCACCGGGACAGTGGGGCTACACCTTC.